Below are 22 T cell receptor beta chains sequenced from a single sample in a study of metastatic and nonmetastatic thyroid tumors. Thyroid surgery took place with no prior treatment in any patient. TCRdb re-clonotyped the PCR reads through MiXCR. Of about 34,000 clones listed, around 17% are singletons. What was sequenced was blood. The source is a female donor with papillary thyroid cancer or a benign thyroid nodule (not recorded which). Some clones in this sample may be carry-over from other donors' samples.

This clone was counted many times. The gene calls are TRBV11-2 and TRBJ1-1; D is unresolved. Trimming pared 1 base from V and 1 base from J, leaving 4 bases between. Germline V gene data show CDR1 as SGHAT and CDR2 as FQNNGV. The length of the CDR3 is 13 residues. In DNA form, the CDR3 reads TGTGCCAGCAGCTTAGCACAGAACACTGAAGCTTTCTTT. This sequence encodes CASSLAQNTEAFF. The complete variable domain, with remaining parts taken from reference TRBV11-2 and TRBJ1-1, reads EAGVAQSPRYKIIEKRQSVAFWCNPISGHATLYWYQQILGQGPKLLIQFQNNGVVDDSQLPKDRFSAERLKGVDSTLKIQPAKLEDSAVYLCASSLAQNTEAFFGQGTRLTVV.

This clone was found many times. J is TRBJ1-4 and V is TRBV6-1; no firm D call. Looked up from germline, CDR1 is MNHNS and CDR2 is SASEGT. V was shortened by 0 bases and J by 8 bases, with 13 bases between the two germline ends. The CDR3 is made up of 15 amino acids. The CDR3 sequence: CASSEAAGSGEKLFF. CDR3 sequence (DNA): TGTGCCAGCAGTGAAGCGGCGGGGTCTGGCGAAAAACTGTTTTTT.

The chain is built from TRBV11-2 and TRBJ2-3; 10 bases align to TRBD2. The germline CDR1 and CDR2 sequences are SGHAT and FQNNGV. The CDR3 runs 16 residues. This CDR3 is CVNSSVGSGRTDTQYF. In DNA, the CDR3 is TGTGTCAACAGTTCCGTTGGTAGCGGGAGGACAGATACGCAGTATTTT.

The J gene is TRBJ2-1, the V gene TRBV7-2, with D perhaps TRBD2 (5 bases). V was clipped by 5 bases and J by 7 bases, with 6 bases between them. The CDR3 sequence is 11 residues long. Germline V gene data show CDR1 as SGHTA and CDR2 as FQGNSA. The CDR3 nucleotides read TGTGCCAGCAGCAGCGGAAATGAGCAGTTCTTC. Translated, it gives CASSSGNEQFF.

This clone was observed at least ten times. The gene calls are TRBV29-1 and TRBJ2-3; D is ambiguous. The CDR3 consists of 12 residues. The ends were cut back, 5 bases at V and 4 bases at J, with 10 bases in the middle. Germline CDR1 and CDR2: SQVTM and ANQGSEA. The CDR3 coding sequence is TGCAGCGTTCTGGTTGTCGCAGATACGCAGTATTTT. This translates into CSVLVVADTQYF.

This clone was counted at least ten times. CDR3: CAWSVLPGAGHDEQYF. The CDR3 nucleotides read TGTGCCTGGAGTGTACTCCCGGGAGCGGGACACGACGAGCAGTACTTC. This chain joins TRBV30 and TRBJ2-7, with D possibly matching TRBD2 (7 bases). Between the trimmed V and J ends, which lost 0 bases and 5 bases, there was a span of 20 bases. The CDR3 sequence is 16 residues long. Germline V gene sequence: CDR1 GTSNPN, CDR2 SVGIG (reference sequence).

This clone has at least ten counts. CDR3 sequence: CASSQGDSGNTIYF. The CDR3 nucleotides are TGTGCCAGCAGCCAAGGGGATTCTGGAAACACCATATATTTT. The V and J genes are TRBV3-1 and TRBJ1-3; D gene uncertain. In germline, CDR1 is LGHDT, CDR2 YNNKEL (reference sequence). Trimming shortened V by 1 base and J by 1 base, and 5 bases separated the two germline ends. The CDR3 is 14 amino acids.

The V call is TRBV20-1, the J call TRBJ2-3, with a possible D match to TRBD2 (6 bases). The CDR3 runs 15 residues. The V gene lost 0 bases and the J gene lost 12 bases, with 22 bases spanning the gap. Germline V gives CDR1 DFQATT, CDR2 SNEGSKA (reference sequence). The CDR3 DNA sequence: TGCAGTGCTAGAGATCGGGAGCGCAGCACAGATATTCAGTATTTT. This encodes CSARDRERSTDIQYF.

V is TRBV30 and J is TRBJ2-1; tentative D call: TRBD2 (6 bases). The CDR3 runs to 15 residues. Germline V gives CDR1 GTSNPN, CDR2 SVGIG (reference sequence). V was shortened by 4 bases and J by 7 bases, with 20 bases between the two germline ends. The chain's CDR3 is CAWTPGTEHKNEQFF. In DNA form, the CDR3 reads TGTGCCTGGACCCCCGGGACTGAACATAAGAATGAGCAGTTCTTC.

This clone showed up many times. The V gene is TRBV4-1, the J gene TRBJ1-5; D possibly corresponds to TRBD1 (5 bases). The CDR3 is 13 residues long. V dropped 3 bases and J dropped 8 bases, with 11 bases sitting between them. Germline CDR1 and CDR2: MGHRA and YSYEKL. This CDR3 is CASSQAGGKPQHF. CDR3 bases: TGCGCCAGCAGCCAGGCGGGGGGGAAGCCCCAGCATTTT.

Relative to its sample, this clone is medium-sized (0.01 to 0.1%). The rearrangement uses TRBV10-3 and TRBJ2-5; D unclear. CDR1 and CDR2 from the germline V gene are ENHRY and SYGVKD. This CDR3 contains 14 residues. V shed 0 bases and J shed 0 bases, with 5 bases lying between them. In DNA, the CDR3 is TGTGCCATCAGTGAGTCGACGTACCAAGAGACCCAGTACTTC. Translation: CAISESTYQETQYF.

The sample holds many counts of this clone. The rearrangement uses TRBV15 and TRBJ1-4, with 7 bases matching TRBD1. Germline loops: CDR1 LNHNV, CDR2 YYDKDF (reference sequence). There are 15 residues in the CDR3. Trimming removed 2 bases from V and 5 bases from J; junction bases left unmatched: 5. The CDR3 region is CATSRTRQGNEKLFF. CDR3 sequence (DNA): TGTGCCACCAGCAGAACCCGACAGGGAAATGAAAAACTGTTTTTT. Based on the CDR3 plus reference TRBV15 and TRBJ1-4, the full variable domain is DAMVIQNPRYQVTQFGKPVTLSCSQTLNHNVMYWYQQKSSQAPKLLFHYYDKDFNNEADTPDNFQSRRPNTSFCFLDIRSPGLGDTAMYLCATSRTRQGNEKLFFGSGTQLSVL.

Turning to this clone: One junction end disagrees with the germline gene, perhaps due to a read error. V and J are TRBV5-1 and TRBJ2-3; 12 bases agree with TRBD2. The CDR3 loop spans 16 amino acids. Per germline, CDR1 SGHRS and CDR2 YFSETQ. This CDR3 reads CAGSKVLAGGTDTQYF. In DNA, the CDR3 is TGCGCCGGCAGCAAGGTACTAGCGGGAGGAACAGATACGCAGTATTTT.

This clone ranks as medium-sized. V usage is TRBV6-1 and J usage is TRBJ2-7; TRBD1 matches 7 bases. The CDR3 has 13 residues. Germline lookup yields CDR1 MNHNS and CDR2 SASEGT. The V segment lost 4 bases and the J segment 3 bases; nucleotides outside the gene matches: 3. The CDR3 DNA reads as TGTGCCAGCAGTGCGAGACAGGGCTACGAGCAGTACTTC. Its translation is CASSARQGYEQYF.

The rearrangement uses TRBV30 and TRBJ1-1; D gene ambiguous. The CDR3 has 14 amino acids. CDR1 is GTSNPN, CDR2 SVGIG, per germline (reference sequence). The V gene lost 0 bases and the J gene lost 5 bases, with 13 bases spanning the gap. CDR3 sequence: CAWSVLREDTEAFF. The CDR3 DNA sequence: TGTGCCTGGAGTGTACTTCGGGAAGATACTGAAGCTTTCTTT. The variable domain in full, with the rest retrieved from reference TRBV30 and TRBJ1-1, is SQTIHQWPATLVQPVGSPLSLECTVEGTSNPNLYWYRQAAGRGLQLLFYSVGIGQISSEVPQNLSASRPQDRQFILSSKKLLLSDSGFYLCAWSVLREDTEAFFGQGTRLTVV.

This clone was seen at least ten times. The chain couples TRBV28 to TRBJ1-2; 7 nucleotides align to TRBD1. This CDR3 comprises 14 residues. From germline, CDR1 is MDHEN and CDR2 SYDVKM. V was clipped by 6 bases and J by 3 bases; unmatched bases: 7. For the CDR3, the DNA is TGTGCCAGCAGCCCGACAGGGTGGGACTATGGCTACACCTTC. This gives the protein CASSPTGWDYGYTF.

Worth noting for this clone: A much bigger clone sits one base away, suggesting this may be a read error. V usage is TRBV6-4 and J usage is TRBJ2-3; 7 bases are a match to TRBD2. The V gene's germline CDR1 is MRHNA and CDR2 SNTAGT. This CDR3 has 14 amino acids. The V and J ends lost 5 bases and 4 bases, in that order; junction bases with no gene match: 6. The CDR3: CASSSGGSSDTQYF. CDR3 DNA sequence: TGTGCCAGCAGTAGTGGCGGGAGTTCAGATACGCAGTATTTT.

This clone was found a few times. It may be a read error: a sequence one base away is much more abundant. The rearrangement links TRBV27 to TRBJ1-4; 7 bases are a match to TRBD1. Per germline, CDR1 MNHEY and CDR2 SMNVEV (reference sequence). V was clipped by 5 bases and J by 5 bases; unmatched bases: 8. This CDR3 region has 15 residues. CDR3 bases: TGTGCCAGCAGTCCTGCGACAGGGTTGAATGAAAAACTGTTTTTT. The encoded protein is CASSPATGLNEKLFF.

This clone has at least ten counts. The CDR3 sequence is CASSRLAGDNEQFF. The CDR3 nucleotides read TGTGCCAGCAGTCGACTAGCGGGGGACAATGAGCAGTTCTTC. The chain carries TRBV5-6 and TRBJ2-1, with 12 bases aligning to TRBD2. The CDR3 has 14 residues. CDR1 and CDR2 from the germline V gene are SGHDT and YYEEEE. Trimming took 5 bases from V and 5 from J; bases not matched to a gene: 2.

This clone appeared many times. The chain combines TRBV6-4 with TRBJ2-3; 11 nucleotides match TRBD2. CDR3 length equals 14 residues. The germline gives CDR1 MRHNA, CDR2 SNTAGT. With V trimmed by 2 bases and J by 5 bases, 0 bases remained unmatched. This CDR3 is CASSDGLAGDTQYF. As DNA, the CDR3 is TGTGCCAGCAGTGACGGACTAGCGGGAGATACGCAGTATTTT.

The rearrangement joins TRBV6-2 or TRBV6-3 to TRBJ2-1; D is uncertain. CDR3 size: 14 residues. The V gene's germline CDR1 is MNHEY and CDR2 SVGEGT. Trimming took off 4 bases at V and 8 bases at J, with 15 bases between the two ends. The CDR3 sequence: CASSFTIVAHEQFF. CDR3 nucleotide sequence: TGTGCCAGCAGTTTTACGATTGTAGCACATGAGCAGTTCTTC.

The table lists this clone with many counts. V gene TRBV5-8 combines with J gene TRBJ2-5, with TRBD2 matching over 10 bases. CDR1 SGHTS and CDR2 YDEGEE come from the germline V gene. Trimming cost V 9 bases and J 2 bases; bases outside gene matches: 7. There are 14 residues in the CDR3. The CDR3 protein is CATPGLASQETQYF. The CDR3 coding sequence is TGTGCCACCCCGGGACTAGCGAGTCAAGAGACCCAGTACTTC.